Shown below are 7 T cell receptor beta chains from a single sample sequenced in a study of cytomegalovirus exposure and HLA in healthy donors. Primers: 60 Vbeta forward and 13 Jbeta reverse. Only in-frame clones appear in the TCRdb table, and some are missing; sequencing was by immunoSEQ multiplex PCR. The table includes roughly 220,000 clones, 79% detected once. The specimen was PBMCs. These receptors were taken from a man aged 45-60 years in good health and CMV-seronegative.

This chain links TRBV2 with TRBJ2-5; tentatively, D is TRBD1 (5 bases). Trimming removed 6 bases from V and 5 bases from J, with 13 bases in between. Germline CDR1 reads SNHLY; CDR2 reads FYNNEI. The CDR3 runs to 13 residues. CDR3 DNA sequence: TGTGCCAGCAGGCAAAGGGGATCCGAGACCCAGTACTTC. Its protein is CASRQRGSETQYF.

The genes are TRBV6-6 and TRBJ2-2, with 8 bases fitting TRBD2. The CDR3 runs to 16 residues. The germline CDR1 and CDR2 sequences are MNHNY and SVGAGI (reference sequence). V lost 7 bases and J lost 4; bases outside the gene matches: 11. The CDR3 sequence: CASTWSSGTITGELFF. DNA for the CDR3: TGTGCCAGCACCTGGAGTAGCGGGACTATCACCGGGGAGCTGTTTTTT.

V and J are TRBV9 and TRBJ2-1, with D possibly matching TRBD2 (5 bases). This CDR3 has 15 amino acids. Trimming removed 0 bases from V and 4 bases from J, with 11 bases in between. CDR1 is SGDLS and CDR2 is YYNGEE in the germline V gene. CDR3 amino acids: CASSVGPAAYNEQFF. CDR3 nucleotides: TGTGCCAGCAGCGTAGGGCCAGCGGCATACAATGAGCAGTTCTTC. Combining the CDR3 with reference TRBV9 and TRBJ2-1 gives the whole variable domain DSGVTQTPKHLITATGQRVTLRCSPRSGDLSVYWYQQSLDQGLQFLIQYYNGEERAKGNILERFSAQQFPDLHSELNLSSLELGDSALYFCASSVGPAAYNEQFFGPGTRLTVL.

This chain joins TRBV4-2 and TRBJ1-5; no definite D call. Germline V gives CDR1 LGHNA, CDR2 YNFKEQ. V was shortened by 1 base and J by 4 bases, with 8 bases between the two germline ends. The length of the CDR3 is 14 residues. Here the CDR3 DNA reads TGTGCCAGCAGCCAAGTTGGACTTAATCAGCCCCAGCATTTT. The encoded protein is CASSQVGLNQPQHF.

The V and J genes are TRBV7-2 and TRBJ1-5; D uncertain. Germline CDR1 and CDR2: SGHTA and FQGNSA. CDR3 size: 15 residues. Trimming took 4 bases from V and 0 from J, leaving 10 bases between them. CDR3: CASSYGSASNQPQHF. The DNA for the CDR3 is TGTGCCAGCAGCTATGGGAGCGCTAGCAATCAGCCCCAGCATTTT.

The chain employs TRBV5-1 and TRBJ2-2; no clear D. Germline lookup yields CDR1 SGHRS and CDR2 YFSETQ. V gave up 1 base and J gave up 5 bases, with 9 bases separating them. This CDR3 spans 14 amino acids. The CDR3 bases are TGCGCCAGCAGCTTGTTATTGAGGACCGGGGAGCTGTTTTTT. It yields the protein CASSLLLRTGELFF.

V usage is TRBV7-9 and J usage is TRBJ2-1; D uncertain. V lost 5 bases and J 5 bases, leaving 16 bases between the germline ends. Germline V gives CDR1 SEHNR, CDR2 FQNEAQ (reference sequence). There are 15 residues in the CDR3. The chain's CDR3 is CASSPDLSPDNEQFF. CDR3 nucleotide sequence: TGTGCCAGCAGCCCTGACTTGAGCCCCGACAATGAGCAGTTCTTC.